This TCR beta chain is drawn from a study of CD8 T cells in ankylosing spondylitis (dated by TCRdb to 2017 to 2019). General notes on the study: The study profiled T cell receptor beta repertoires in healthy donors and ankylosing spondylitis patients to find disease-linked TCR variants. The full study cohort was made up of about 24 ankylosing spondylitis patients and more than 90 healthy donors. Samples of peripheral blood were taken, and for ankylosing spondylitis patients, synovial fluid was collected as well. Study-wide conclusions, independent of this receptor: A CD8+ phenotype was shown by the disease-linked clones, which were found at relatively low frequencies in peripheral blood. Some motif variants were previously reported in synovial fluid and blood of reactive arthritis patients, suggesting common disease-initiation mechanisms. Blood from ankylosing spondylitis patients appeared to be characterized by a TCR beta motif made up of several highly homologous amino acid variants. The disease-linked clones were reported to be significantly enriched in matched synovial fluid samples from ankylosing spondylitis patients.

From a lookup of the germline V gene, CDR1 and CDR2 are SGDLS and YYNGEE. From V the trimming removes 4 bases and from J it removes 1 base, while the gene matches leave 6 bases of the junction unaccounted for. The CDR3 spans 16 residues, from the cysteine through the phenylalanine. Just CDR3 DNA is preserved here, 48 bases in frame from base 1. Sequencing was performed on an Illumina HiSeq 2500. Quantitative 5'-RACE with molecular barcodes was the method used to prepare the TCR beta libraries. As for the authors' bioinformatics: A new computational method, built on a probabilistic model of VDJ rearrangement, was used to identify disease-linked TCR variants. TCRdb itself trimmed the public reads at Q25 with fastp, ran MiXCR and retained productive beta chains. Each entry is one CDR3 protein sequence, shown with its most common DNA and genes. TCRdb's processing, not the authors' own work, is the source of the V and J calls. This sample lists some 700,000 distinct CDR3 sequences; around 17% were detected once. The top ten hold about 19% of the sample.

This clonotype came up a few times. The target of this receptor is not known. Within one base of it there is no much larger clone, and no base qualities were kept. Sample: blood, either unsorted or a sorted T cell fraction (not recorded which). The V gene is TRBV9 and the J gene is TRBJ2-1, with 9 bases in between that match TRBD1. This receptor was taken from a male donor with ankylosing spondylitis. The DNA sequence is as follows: TGTGCCAGCAGCACCCTGGGACAGGGTTCCTACAATGAGCAGTTCTTC. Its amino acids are CASSTLGQGSYNEQFF.